This TCR beta chain was profiled in a study of graft-versus-host responses after intestinal transplantation. For the study at large: Anti-thymocyte globulin induction, then tacrolimus and steroids for around 3 years, went to all recipients.

This table comes from immunoSEQ multiplex PCR, and its TCRdb copy is limited to in-frame clones, with some not included. The sample lists tens of thousands of clones, approximately 90% seen once, with roughly 2.6% in the top ten. Trimming left V 3 bases short and J 5 bases short, with 11 bases between. The CDR3 spans 14 residues. CDR1 and CDR2 from the germline V gene are MGHDK and SYGVNS. Study-wide results and caveats: There was an association between peak levels of circulating GvH clones and early post-transplant HvG declines. Allografts carried high graft-versus-host to host-versus-graft clonal ratios in patients having graft-donor T cell macrochimerism.

By share of the sample, this clone is medium-sized. Its antigen is currently unknown. This receptor was identified in a human patient who received an intestinal transplant, so some T cells may come from the graft donor. The chain employs TRBV25-1 and TRBJ1-5; D is uncertain. The material was PBMCs, obtained approximately 120 days after intestinal transplantation. The DNA of the CDR3 is TGTGCCAGCAGTGACCCCGGCCCGGATCAGCCCCAGCATTTT. Translation gives CASSDPGPDQPQHF.